This TCR beta chain was identified during a study of shared clonotypes between healthy human individuals. As for this clone: No antigen is known for it.

Only in-frame clones appear in the TCRdb table, and some are missing; sequencing was by immunoSEQ multiplex PCR. The table records around 1,000,000 clones, around 77% of them present only once. Germline CDR1 and CDR2: SGHRS and YFSETQ. The CDR3 length is 14 residues. Trimming shortened V by 8 bases and J by 1 base, and 15 bases separated the two germline ends. Study-wide points: Sequencing of the sorted subsets was shown by rarefaction to be incomplete despite large depth.

The J gene is TRBJ2-5, the V gene TRBV5-1; D might be TRBD1 or TRBD2, each matching 5 bases. Sequenced: memory CD4+ T cells from PBMCs. This sample's subset: CD45RA-negative fraction. This TCR was recovered from a man aged 18 to 29 in good health. Some clones in this sample may be carry-over from other donors' samples. Here the CDR3 DNA reads TGCGCCAGTAGTACGATGGGGGTCCAAGAGACCCAGTACTTC. The encoded protein is CASSTMGVQETQYF. The variable domain in full, completed from reference TRBV5-1 and TRBJ2-5, reads KAGVTQTPRYLIKTRGQQVTLSCSPISGHRSVSWYQQTPGQGLQFLFEYFSETQRNKGNFPGRFSGRQFSNSRSEMNVSTLELGDSALYLCASSTMGVQETQYFGPGTRLLVL.